This T cell receptor beta chain was profiled in a study of T cells in Graves' hyperthyroidism and ophthalmopathy (dated by TCRdb to between 2018 and 2021). Broadly, across the study: Peripheral blood was collected at initial diagnosis, before any treatment. A discovery cohort of approximately 97 patients, about 43 with Graves' ophthalmopathy and 57 with stable Graves' hyperthyroidism, was used to find distinguishing TCR V-J signatures. Prospective prediction of ophthalmopathy was tested in an independent validation cohort of fewer than 20 hyperthyroidism patients and some 17 patients who later progressed to ophthalmopathy. The 100 or so discovery patients were divided at random into training and test sets in a 7:3 ratio. In addition, the study compared T-cell repertoires in thyroid tissue and in blood from five to seven Graves' hyperthyroidism patients. Once sampling was done, hyperthyroidism patients were given methimazole at a starting dose of 30 mg daily, whereas ophthalmopathy patients were given high-dose intravenous methylprednisolone. The paper reports TCR Vbeta CDR3 sequencing of about 140 peripheral blood samples: around 41 ophthalmopathy, some 80 hyperthyroidism and 17 progressor patients. Findings and caveats that apply to the study as a whole: A 13 V-J signature model separated ophthalmopathy from stable hyperthyroidism, with roughly 88% sensitivity and just under 84% specificity in cross-validation and 80%/75% in testing. No statistical method was used to set the sample size in advance, and investigators knew the group allocation. Blood samples also contained most of the expanded thyroid clonotypes (frequency above 0.001), which suggests that blood repertoires may reflect thyroid immune responses. In validation, progression to ophthalmopathy was predicted by the model with 65% to 71% sensitivity and approximately 78% specificity, a median of around 5.9 months before onset.

Stable Graves' hyperthyroidism was defined as no progression to ophthalmopathy during 18 months of follow-up. Hyperthyroidism patients were newly diagnosed, with disease duration under 2 months, and aged 18 to 65 years. Patients with uncontrolled infections, other autoimmune diseases, pregnancy or lactation were excluded. Diagnoses were established on the basis of clinical symptoms, serum thyroxine and TRAb, thyroid ultrasound, and orbital computed tomography. Ficoll-Paque density gradient centrifugation was used to isolate PBMCs from about 10 ml of fresh peripheral blood. Total RNA was extracted using Trizol reagent, and RNA quality was assessed on an Agilent 2100 Bioanalyzer. The CDR3 covers 16 residues, taking in both the cysteine and the phenylalanine. Left in the record is the CDR3 DNA by itself, 48 bases read in frame from the first base. CDR1 and CDR2 (MNHNY, SVGAGI) derive from the germline V gene (reference sequence). Germline trimming amounts to 2 bases on V and 5 bases on J, with 8 as the count of junction bases outside the gene matches.

The TCR beta CDR3 regions were amplified from the RNA transcripts. The TCR CDR3 was subjected to a first round of RT-PCR using the HTBI primer set and the Qiagen OneStep RT-PCR kit. Libraries were constructed in a second round of multiplex PCR, after which size selection and purification were carried out. Sequencing of the libraries was done on an Illumina HiSeq2000 using paired-end 100 bp reads. The authors' pipeline ran thus. SOAPnuke was used to process the raw data, with reads discarded if the reads contained adapters or uncalled bases, had a mean Phred below 15, or lacked an exact constant-primer or identifier match. High-quality paired reads were merged using COPE v1.2.5, and each unique nucleotide sequence was defined as a clonotype. Clonotypes were aligned to IMGT TRBV, TRBD and TRBJ reference segments using MiTCR v1.1. The analysis included only V-J combinations with a frequency above 0.0001, which together covered about 99% of the repertoires. A TCS score was defined as the ratio of F50 (clonal expansion) to E x V (chaos), with BLOSUM62-based TCRdist applied between CDR3 peptides within each V-J. Welch's t-statistics and random forest reduced several hundred V-J features to under 15, which were used in a naive Bayes classifier (R e1071). Using fastp trimming at Q25 and MiXCR clonotype assembly, TCRdb reanalyzed the public sequencing data and kept in-frame beta chains. Every distinct CDR3 protein forms one entry, paired with its most common genes and DNA. TCRdb, not the original authors, processed these V and J calls. Recorded for this sample are some 560,000 distinct CDR3 sequences; approximately 15% of them occurred a single time. The ten largest make up around 7.5% of the sample.

A few counts support this clonotype. What this receptor recognizes is not known. Per-base quality was not reported, and no clone a single base away is much larger than it. Sequencing was performed on blood. The V and J segments used are TRBV6-6 and TRBJ2-2; 7 bases in the junction line up with TRBD2. This receptor was identified in a woman aged 25 to 39 with Graves' hyperthyroidism. The CDR3 reads CASSYMGGSSTGELFF. The nucleotide sequence is given as TGTGCCAGCAGTTACATGGGCGGGAGCAGTACCGGGGAGCTGTTTTTT.